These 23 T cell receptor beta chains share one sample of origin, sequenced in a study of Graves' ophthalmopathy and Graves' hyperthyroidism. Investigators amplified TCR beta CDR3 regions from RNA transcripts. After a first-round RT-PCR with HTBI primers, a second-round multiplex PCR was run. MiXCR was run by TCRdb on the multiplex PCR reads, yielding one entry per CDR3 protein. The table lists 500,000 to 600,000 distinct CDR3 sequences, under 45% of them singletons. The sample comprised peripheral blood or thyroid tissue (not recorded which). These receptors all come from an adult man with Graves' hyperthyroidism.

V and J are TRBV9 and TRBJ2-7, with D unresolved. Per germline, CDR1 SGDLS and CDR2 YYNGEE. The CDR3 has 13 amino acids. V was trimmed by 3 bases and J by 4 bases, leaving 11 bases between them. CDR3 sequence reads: CASSERTRYEQYF. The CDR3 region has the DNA TGTGCCAGCAGCGAAAGGACCAGGTACGAGCAGTACTTC.

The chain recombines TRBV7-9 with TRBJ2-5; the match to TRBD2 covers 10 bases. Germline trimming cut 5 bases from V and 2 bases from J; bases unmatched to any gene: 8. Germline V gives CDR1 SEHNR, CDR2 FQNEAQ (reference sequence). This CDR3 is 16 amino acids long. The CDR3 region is CASSPSGLARQETQYF. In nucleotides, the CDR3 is TGTGCCAGCAGCCCATCGGGACTAGCGCGACAAGAGACCCAGTACTTC.

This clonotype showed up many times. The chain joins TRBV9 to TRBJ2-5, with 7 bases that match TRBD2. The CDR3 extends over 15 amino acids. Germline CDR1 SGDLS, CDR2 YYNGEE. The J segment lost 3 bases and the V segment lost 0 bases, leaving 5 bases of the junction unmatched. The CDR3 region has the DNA TGTGCCAGCAGCGTAGTGCGCGGGGGTGAAGAGACCCAGTACTTC. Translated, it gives CASSVVRGGEETQYF.

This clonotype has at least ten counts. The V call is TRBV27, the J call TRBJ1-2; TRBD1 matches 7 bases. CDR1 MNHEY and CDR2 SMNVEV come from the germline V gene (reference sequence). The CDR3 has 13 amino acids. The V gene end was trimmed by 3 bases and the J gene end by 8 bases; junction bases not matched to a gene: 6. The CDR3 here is CASSFSTGFGYTF. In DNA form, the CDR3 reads TGTGCCAGCAGTTTCTCGACAGGGTTCGGCTACACCTTC.

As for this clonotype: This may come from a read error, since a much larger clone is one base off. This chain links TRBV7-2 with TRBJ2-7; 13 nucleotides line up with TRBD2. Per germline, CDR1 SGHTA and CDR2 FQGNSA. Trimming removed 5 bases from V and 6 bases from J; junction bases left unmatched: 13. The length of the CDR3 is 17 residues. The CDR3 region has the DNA TGTGCCAGCAGCATGGACCGACCGGGACTAGCGGGATCCGAGCAGTACTTC. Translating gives CASSMDRPGLAGSEQYF. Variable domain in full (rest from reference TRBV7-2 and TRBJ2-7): GAGVSQSPSNKVTEKGKDVELRCDPISGHTALYWYRQSLGQGLEFLIYFQGNSAPDKSGLPSDRFSAERTGGSVSTLTIQRTQQEDSAVYLCASSMDRPGLAGSEQYFGPGTRLTVT.

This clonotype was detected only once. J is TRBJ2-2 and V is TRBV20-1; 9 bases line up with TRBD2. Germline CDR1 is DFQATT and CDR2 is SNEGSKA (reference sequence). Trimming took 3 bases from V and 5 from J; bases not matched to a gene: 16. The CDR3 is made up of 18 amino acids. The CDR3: CSASPLDGGRAVTGELFF. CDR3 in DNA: TGCAGTGCTAGTCCCTTAGACGGCGGGAGGGCCGTTACCGGGGAGCTGTTTTTT.

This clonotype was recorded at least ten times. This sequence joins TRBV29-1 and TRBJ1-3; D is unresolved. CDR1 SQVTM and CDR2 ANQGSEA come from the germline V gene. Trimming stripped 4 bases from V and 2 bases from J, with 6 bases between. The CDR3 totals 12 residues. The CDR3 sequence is CSVAGTGNTIYF. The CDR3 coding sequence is TGCAGCGTTGCAGGAACTGGAAACACCATATATTTT. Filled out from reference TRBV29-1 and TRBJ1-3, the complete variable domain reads SAVISQKPSRDICQRGTSLTIQCQVDSQVTMMFWYRQQPGQSLTLIATANQGSEATYESGFVIDKFPISRPNLTFSTLTVSNMSPEDSSIYLCSVAGTGNTIYFGEGSWLTVV.

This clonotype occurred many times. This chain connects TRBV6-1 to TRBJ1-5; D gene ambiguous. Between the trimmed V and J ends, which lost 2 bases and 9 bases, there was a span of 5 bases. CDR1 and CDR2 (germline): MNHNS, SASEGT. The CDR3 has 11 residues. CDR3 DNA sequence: TGTGCCAGCAGTGAATCCGGGCCCCAGCATTTT. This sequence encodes CASSESGPQHF.

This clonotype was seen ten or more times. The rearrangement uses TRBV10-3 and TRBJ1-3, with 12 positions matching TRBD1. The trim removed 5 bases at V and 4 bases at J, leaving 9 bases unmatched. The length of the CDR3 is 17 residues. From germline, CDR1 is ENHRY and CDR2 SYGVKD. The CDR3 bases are TGTGCCATCAGTAAAGCGGGACAGGGGGCGCCAGGAAACACCATATATTTT. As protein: CAISKAGQGAPGNTIYF.

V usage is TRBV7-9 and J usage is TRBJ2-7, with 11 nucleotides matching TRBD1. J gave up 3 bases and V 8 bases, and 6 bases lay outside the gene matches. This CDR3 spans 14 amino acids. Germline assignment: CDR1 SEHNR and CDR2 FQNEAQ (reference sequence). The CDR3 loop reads CASASGQGDYEQYF. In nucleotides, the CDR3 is TGTGCCAGCGCGTCGGGACAGGGGGACTACGAGCAGTACTTC.

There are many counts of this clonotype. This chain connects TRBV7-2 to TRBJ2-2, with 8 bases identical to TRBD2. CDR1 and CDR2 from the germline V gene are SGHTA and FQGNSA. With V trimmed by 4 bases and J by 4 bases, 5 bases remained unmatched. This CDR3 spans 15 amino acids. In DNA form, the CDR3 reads TGTGCCAGCAGCTACGGGGGGGGCAGCACCGGGGAGCTGTTTTTT. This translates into CASSYGGGSTGELFF.

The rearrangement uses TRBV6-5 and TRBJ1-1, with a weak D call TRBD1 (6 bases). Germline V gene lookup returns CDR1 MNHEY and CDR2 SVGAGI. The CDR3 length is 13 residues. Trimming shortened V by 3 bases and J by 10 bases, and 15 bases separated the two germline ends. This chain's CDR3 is CASSYYHGGGAFF. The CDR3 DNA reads TGTGCCAGCAGTTATTATCACGGAGGGGGAGCTTTCTTT.

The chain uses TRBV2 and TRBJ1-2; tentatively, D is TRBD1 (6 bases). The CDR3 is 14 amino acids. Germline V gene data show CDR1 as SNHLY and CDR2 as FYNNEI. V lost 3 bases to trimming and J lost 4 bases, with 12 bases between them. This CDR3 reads CASSEGGGGYGYTF. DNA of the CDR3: TGTGCCAGCAGTGAGGGGGGAGGGGGCTATGGCTACACCTTC.

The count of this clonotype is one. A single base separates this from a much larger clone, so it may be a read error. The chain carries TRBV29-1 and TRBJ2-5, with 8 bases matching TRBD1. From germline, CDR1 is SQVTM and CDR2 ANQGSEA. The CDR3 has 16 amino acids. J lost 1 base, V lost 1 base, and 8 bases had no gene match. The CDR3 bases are TGCAGCGTTGAAGGGGGGGCAGGGGGCCTCCAAGAGACCCAGTACTTC. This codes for CSVEGGAGGLQETQYF.

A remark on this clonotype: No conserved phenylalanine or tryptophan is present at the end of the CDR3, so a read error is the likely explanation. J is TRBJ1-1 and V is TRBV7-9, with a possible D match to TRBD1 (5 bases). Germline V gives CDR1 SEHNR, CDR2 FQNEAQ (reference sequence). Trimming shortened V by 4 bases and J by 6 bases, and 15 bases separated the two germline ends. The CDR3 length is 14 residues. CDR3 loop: CASSSLQGGSEAFI. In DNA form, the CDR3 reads TGTGCCAGCAGCTCTCTGCAGGGAGGGTCTGAAGCTTTCATT.

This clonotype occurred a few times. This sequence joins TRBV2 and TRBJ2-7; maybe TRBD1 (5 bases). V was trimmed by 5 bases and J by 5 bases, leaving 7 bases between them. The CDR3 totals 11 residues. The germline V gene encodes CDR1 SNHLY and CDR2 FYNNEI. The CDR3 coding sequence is TGTGCCAGCAGTAACAGGAACGAGCAGTACTTC. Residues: CASSNRNEQYF.

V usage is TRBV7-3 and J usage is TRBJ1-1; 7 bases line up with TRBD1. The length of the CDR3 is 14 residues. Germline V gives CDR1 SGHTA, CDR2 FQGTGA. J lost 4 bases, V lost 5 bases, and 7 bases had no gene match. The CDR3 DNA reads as TGTGCCAGCAGCCCCCCCGCAGGGGGCACTGAAGCTTTCTTT. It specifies CASSPPAGGTEAFF.

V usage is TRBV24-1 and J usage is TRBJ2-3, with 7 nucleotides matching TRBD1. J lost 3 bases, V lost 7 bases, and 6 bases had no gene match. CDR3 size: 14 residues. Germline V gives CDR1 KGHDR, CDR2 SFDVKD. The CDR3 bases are TGTGCCACCAGGGGGACAGAGGGTACAGATACGCAGTATTTT. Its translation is CATRGTEGTDTQYF.

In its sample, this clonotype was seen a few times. The CDR3 DNA reads as TGTGCCAGCAGCGAACCCCCGGGACAGGTCCAAGAGACCCAGTACTTC. It specifies CASSEPPGQVQETQYF. The genes are TRBV12-3 or TRBV12-4 and TRBJ2-5, with 8 bases that match TRBD1. With V trimmed by 6 bases and J by 1 base, 10 bases remained unmatched. The CDR3 consists of 16 residues.

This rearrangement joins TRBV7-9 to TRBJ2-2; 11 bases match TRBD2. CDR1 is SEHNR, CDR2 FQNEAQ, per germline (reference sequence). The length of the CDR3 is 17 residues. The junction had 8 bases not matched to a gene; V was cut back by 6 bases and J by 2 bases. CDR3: CASSFLGTSGNTGELFF. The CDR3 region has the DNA TGTGCCAGCAGTTTTCTCGGGACTAGCGGTAACACCGGGGAGCTGTTTTTT.

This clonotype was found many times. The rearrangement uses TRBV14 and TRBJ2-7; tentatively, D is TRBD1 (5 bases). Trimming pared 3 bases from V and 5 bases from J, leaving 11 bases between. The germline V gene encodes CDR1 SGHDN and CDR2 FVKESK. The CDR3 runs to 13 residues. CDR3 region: CASSQSRVHEQYF. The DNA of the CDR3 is TGTGCCAGCAGCCAGTCCAGGGTCCACGAGCAGTACTTC.

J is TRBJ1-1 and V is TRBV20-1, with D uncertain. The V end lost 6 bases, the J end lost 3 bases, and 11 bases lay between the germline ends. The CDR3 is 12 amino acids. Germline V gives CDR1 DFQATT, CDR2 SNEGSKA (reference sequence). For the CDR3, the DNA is TGCAGTGCCGGAGGAGGGTACACTGAAGCTTTCTTT. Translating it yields CSAGGGYTEAFF.

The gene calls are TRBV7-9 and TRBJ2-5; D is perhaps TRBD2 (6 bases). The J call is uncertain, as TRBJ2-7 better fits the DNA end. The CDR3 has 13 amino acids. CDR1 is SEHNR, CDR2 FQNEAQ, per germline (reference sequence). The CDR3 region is CASRGRGTYEQYF. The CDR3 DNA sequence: TGTGCCAGCAGGGGACGGGGGACCTACGAGCAGTACTTC.